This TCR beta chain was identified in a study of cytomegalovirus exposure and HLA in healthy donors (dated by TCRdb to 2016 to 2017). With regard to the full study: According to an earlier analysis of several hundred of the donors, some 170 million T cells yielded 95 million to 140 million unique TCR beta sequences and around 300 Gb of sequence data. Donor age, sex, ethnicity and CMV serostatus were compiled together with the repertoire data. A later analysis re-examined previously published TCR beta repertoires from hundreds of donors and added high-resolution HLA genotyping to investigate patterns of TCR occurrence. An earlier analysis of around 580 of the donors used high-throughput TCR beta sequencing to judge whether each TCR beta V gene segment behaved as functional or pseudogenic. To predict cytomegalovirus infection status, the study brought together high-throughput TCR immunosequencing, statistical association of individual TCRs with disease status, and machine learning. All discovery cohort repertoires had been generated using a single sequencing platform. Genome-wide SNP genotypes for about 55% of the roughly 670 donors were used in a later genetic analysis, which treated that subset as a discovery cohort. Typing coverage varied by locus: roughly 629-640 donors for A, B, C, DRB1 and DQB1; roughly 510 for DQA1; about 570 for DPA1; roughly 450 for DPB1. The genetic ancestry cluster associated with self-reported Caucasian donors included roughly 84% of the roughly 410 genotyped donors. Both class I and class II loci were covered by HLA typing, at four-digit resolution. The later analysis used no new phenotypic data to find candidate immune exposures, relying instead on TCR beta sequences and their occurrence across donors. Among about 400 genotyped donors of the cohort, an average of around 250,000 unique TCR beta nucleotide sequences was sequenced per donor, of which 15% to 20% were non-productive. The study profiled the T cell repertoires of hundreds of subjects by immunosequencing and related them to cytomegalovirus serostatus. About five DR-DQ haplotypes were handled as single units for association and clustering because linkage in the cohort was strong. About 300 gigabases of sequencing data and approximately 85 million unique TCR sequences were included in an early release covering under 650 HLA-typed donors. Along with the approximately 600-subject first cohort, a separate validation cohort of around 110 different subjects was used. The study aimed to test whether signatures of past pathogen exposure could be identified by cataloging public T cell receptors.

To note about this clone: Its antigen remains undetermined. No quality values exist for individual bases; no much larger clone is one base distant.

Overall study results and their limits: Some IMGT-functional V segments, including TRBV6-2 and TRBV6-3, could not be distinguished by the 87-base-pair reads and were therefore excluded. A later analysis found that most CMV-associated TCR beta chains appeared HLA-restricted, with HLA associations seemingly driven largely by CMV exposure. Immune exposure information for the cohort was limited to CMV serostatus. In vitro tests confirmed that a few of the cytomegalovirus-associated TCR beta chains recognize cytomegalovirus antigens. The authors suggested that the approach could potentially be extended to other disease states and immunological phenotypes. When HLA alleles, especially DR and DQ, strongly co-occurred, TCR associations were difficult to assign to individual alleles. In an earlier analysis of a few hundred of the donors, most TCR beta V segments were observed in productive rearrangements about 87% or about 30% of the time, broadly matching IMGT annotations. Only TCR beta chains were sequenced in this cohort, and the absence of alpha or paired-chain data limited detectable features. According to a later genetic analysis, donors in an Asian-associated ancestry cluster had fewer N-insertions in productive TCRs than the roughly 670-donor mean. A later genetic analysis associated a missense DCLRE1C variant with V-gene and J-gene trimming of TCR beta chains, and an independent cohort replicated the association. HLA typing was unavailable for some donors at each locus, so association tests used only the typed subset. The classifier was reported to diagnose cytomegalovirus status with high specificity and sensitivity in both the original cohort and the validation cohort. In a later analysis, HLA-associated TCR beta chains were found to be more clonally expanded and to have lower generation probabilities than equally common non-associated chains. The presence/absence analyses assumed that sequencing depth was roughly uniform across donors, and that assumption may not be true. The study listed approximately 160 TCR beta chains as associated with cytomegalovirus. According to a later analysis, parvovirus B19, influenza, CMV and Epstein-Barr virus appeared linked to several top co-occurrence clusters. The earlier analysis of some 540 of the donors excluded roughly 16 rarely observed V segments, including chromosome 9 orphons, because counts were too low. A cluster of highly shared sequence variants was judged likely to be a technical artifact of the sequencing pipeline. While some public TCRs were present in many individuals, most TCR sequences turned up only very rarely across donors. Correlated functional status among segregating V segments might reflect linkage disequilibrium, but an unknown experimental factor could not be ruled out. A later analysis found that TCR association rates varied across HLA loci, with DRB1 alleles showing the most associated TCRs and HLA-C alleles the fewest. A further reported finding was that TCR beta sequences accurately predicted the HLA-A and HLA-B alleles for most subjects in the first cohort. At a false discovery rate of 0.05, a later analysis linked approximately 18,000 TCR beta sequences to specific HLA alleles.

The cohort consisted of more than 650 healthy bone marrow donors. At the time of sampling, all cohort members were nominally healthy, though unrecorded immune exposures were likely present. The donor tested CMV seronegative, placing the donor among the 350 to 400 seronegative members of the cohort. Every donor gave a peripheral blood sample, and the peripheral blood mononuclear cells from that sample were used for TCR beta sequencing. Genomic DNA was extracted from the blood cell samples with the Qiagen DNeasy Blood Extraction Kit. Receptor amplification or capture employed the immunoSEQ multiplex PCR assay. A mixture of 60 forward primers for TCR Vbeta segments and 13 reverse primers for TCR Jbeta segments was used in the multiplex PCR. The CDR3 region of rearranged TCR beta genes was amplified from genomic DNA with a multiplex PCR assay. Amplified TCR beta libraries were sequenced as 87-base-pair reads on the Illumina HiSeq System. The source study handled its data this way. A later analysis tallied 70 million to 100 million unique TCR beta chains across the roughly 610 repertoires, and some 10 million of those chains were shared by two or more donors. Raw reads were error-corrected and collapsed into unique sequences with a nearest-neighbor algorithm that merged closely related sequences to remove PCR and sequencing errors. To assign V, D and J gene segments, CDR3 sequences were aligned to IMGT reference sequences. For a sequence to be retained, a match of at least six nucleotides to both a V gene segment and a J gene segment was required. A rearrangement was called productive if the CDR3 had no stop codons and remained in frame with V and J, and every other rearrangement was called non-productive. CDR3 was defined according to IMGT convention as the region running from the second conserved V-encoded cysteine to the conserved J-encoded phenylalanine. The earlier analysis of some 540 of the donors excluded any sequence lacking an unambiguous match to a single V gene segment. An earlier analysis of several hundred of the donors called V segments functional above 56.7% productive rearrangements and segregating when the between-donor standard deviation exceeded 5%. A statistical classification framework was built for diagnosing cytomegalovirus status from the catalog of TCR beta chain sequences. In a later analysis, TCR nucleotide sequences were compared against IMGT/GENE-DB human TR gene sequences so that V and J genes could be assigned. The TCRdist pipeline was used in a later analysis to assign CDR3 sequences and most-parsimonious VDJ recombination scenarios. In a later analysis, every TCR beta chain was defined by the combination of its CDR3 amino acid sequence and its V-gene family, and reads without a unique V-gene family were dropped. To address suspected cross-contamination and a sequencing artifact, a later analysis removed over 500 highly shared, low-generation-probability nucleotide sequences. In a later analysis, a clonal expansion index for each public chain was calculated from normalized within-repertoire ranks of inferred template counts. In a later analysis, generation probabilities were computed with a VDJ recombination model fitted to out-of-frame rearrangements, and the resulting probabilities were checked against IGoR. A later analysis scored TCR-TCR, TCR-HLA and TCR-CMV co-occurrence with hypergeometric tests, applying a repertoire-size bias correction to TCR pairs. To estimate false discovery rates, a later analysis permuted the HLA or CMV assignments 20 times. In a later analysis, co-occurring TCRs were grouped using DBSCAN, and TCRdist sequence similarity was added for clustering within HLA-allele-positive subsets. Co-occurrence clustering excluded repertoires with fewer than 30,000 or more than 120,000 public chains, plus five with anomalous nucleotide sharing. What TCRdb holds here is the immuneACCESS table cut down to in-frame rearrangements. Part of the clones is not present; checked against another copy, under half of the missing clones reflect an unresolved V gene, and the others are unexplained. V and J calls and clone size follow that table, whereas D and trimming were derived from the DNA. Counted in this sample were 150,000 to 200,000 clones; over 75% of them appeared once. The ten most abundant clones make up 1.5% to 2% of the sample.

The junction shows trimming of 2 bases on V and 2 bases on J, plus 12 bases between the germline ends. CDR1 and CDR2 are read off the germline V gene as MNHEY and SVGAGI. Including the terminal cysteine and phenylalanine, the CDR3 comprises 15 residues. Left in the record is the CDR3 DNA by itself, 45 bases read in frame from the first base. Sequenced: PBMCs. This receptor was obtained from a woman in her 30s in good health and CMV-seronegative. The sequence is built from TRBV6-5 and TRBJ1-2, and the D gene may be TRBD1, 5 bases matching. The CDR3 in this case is CASSYQGGANYGYTF. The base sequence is TGTGCCAGCAGTTACCAAGGTGGGGCGAACTATGGCTACACCTTC.